The T cell receptor beta chain under discussion was sequenced for a study of blood T cell repertoires in COVID-19. Looking at the study overall: Samples taken during acute and convalescent COVID-19 were collected in the United States, Italy and Spain. From T cells, B-cell-depleted T cells, or PBMCs came the material, which was cDNA or gDNA.

In the original processing: Amplification of reference gene primers provided the estimated nucleated cell counts. Libraries were prepared by immunoSEQ multiplex PCR; TCRdb keeps only in-frame clonotypes and omits some of them. From that table come the V and J calls and clone size; the DNA was used to work out D and trimming. This sample yields some 68,000 clones, of which over 75% are seen a single time; around 2.5% belongs to the top ten. The TCR was taken from a man in his forties or fifties with acute or convalescent COVID-19. The sequencing sample was made of peripheral blood.

The CDR3 spells CASTLREGSPLHF. Written as DNA, the CDR3 is TGTGCCAGCACCCTTAGGGAGGGTTCACCCCTCCACTTT. The V and J genes are TRBV12-3 or TRBV12-4 and TRBJ1-6; D call uncertain. Between the trimmed V and J ends, which lost 7 bases and 9 bases, there was a span of 13 bases. The CDR3 contains 13 residues.